These T cell receptor beta chains were read from a single sample in a study of blood T cells in healthy people across ages. TCRdb re-analysed the 5' RACE reads in MiXCR, keeping a single row per CDR3 protein. This sample has 1.2 million to 1.5 million distinct CDR3 sequences, with approximately 40% found just once. Sequencing was carried out using blood. Receptors were obtained from a young woman in good health. Each CDR3 is given with its conserved first and last residue. The D gene is left open where the match is weak. Clone sizes are given selectively: once, few, many, or a class where the clone is expanded.

d_call clone_size j_call v_call cdr3_aa cdr3_nt
NA NA TRBJ2-1 TRBV5-5 CASSLGPSAEYNEQFF TGTGCCAGCAGCTTGGGTCCGTCCGCGGAGTACAATGAGCAGTTCTTC
NA NA TRBJ2-1 TRBV29-1 CSALQGIFYNEQFF TGCAGCGCTCTGCAGGGGATCTTTTACAATGAGCAGTTCTTC
TRBD2 NA TRBJ2-3 TRBV4-2 CASSHLSSGGAADTQYF TGTGCCAGCAGCCACCTAAGTAGCGGGGGGGCGGCAGATACGCAGTATTTT
TRBD2 few TRBJ2-7 TRBV7-3 CASSESSGGSYNEQYF TGTGCCAGCAGCGAAAGTAGCGGGGGCTCCTACAATGAGCAGTACTTC
NA few TRBJ2-5 TRBV4-1 CASSQEGTDQETQYF TGCGCCAGCAGCCAAGAGGGGACGGACCAAGAGACCCAGTACTTC
TRBD2 NA TRBJ2-5 TRBV5-1 CASRVLGGRDQETQYF TGCGCCAGCAGGGTCCTAGGCGGGAGGGATCAAGAGACCCAGTACTTC
NA NA TRBJ2-2 TRBV7-2 CASSSPAGLFF TGTGCCAGCAGCTCACCTGCGGGGCTGTTTTTT
TRBD2 NA TRBJ2-1 TRBV7-6 CASSTRTSGRASYNEQFF TGTGCCAGCAGCACCCGGACTAGCGGGAGGGCCTCCTACAATGAGCAGTTCTTC
TRBD1 NA TRBJ2-7 TRBV18 CASSPPSVRGPYEQYF TGTGCCAGCTCACCACCGTCCGTCAGGGGGCCCTACGAGCAGTACTTC
NA NA TRBJ1-3 TRBV10-3 CAAGGAYSGNTIYF TGTGCCGCGGGGGGGGCTTACTCTGGAAACACCATATATTTT